Below, 14 T cell receptor beta chains from the same sample are listed, as sequenced in a study of T cells in Graves' hyperthyroidism and ophthalmopathy. What was amplified from RNA transcripts were TCR beta CDR3 regions. In the first-round RT-PCR of the TCR CDR3, the HTBI primer set was used. TCRdb reprocessed the multiplex PCR reads via MiXCR and lists one record per CDR3 protein. Of about 290,000 distinct CDR3 sequences in the sample, roughly 19% are singletons; the top ten hold just under 40%. The sequenced material came from blood. The receptors originated from a man aged 50-59 years with Graves' ophthalmopathy.

This clonotype came up a few times. The chain has TRBV7-9 and TRBJ2-2; 8 nucleotides agree with TRBD1. Germline V CDR1 and CDR2: SEHNR, FQNEAQ (reference sequence). The CDR3 runs to 15 residues. V gave up 5 bases and J gave up 3 bases; unmatched junction bases: 5. DNA of the CDR3: TGTGCCAGCAGCGGCAACAGGGGGTACACCGGGGAGCTGTTTTTT. Its translation is CASSGNRGYTGELFF.

The CDR3 loop is CASSLRSGRDEAFF. Written as DNA, the CDR3 is TGTGCCAGCAGCTTAAGGTCGGGACGGGATGAAGCTTTCTTT. V and J are TRBV7-3 and TRBJ1-1; D might be TRBD1 (5 bases). Germline CDR1 and CDR2: SGHTA and FQGTGA. This CDR3 contains 14 residues. Trimming shortened V by 1 base and J by 7 bases, and 13 bases separated the two germline ends.

The chain joins TRBV27 to TRBJ2-1, with TRBD1 matching 11 bases. This CDR3 is 15 amino acids long. V lost 5 bases, J lost 9 bases, and 9 bases stayed unmatched. The germline V gene encodes CDR1 MNHEY and CDR2 SMNVEV (reference sequence). This CDR3 is CASSLWGTGGAEQFF. Written as DNA, the CDR3 is TGTGCCAGCAGTCTTTGGGGGACAGGGGGAGCTGAGCAGTTCTTC.

V and J are TRBV20-1 and TRBJ1-5; 7 nucleotides match TRBD1. Looked up from germline, CDR1 is DFQATT and CDR2 is SNEGSKA (reference sequence). CDR3 length: 13 residues. After removal of 6 bases from V and 0 bases from J, the junction contained 2 bases not matched to a gene. The CDR3 here is CSAPGGSNQPQHF. The CDR3 DNA reads as TGCAGTGCCCCAGGGGGTAGCAATCAGCCCCAGCATTTT.

This clonotype was picked up many times. V and J are TRBV18 and TRBJ2-7; 8 nucleotides line up with TRBD2. The CDR3 length is 15 residues. V was pared by 3 bases and J by 3 bases, with 7 bases of the junction left unmatched. Germline CDR1 and CDR2: KGHSH and LQKENI. CDR3 region: CASSPVLREVYEQYF. The CDR3 region has the DNA TGTGCCAGCTCACCCGTTCTGCGGGAGGTCTACGAGCAGTACTTC.

This clonotype was seen at least ten times. J is TRBJ1-4 and V is TRBV12-3 or TRBV12-4; maybe TRBD1 (5 bases). V lost 6 bases and J 8 bases, leaving 13 bases between the germline ends. The length of the CDR3 is 13 residues. The CDR3 DNA follows: TGTGCCAGCAGGGGGACCTCAAGGGAAAAACTGTTTTTT. It codes for CASRGTSREKLFF.

This clonotype was counted ten times or more. The chain couples TRBV2 to TRBJ1-3; D is possibly TRBD1 (6 bases). Deletions cut 0 bases from V and 6 bases from J, with 9 bases between. The CDR3 spans 14 residues. Germline CDR1 reads SNHLY; CDR2 reads FYNNEI. The CDR3 DNA sequence: TGTGCCAGCAGTGAAGCGGACAGCCAAAACACCATATATTTT. Encoded protein: CASSEADSQNTIYF.

This chain links TRBV20-1 with TRBJ2-7, with TRBD1 as a possible D gene (5 bases). Looked up from germline, CDR1 is DFQATT and CDR2 is SNEGSKA (reference sequence). V was clipped by 0 bases and J by 1 base, with 10 bases between them. This CDR3 region has 14 residues. This chain's CDR3 is CSARDRELSYEQYF. CDR3 nucleotides: TGCAGTGCTAGAGACAGGGAATTATCCTACGAGCAGTACTTC.

This chain connects TRBV6-1 to TRBJ1-5; TRBD1 is a possible D gene (6 bases). The germline CDR1 and CDR2 sequences are MNHNS and SASEGT. This CDR3 has 15 amino acids. V was clipped by 6 bases and J by 2 bases, with 14 bases between them. The CDR3 spells CASSTGSFGNQPQHF. The DNA for the CDR3 is TGTGCCAGCAGCACAGGGTCCTTCGGCAATCAGCCCCAGCATTTT.

The chain joins TRBV19 to TRBJ2-2; perhaps TRBD1 as D (5 bases). V lost 7 bases and J lost 6, with 12 bases in between. There are 13 residues in the CDR3. CDR1 and CDR2 from the germline V gene are LNHDA and SQIVND (reference sequence). The DNA of the CDR3 is TGTGCCAGTACCGTAAGGGGATCCGGGGAGCTGTTTTTT. It specifies CASTVRGSGELFF.

The table lists this clonotype with a few counts. The chain is built from TRBV19 and TRBJ1-1; TRBD1 matches 7 bases. Trimming cost V 5 bases and J 0 bases; bases outside gene matches: 12. CDR1 LNHDA and CDR2 SQIVND come from the germline V gene (reference sequence). There are 17 residues in the CDR3. The CDR3 coding sequence is TGTGCCAGTAGTGCCCGACAGGGTGCAGGGGTGAACACTGAAGCTTTCTTT. It is translated as CASSARQGAGVNTEAFF.

The chain joins TRBV5-1 to TRBJ1-6; D gene ambiguous. From germline, CDR1 is SGHRS and CDR2 YFSETQ. The CDR3 covers 14 residues. V was trimmed by 0 bases and J by 5 bases, leaving 6 bases between them. The chain's CDR3 is CASSLEADNSPLHF. In DNA form, the CDR3 reads TGCGCCAGCAGCTTGGAGGCAGATAATTCACCCCTCCACTTT.

This clonotype was counted between two and nine times. This may come from a read error, since a much larger clone is one base off. The CDR3: CASSQEGMTPNEQFF. The CDR3 DNA sequence: TGTGCCAGCAGCCAAGAGGGAATGACGCCCAATGAGCAGTTCTTC. This rearrangement joins TRBV3-1 to TRBJ2-1, with D unresolved. Trimming took off 0 bases at V and 6 bases at J, with 12 bases between the two ends. Germline V gives CDR1 LGHDT, CDR2 YNNKEL (reference sequence). The CDR3 runs to 15 residues.

This clonotype has a count of ten or more. This chain joins TRBV28 and TRBJ2-1; TRBD1 aligns across 7 bases. This CDR3 is built from 13 residues. V dropped 11 bases and J dropped 6; count of bases not matched to a gene: 10. The germline V gene encodes CDR1 MDHEN and CDR2 SYDVKM. CDR3 residues: CAVYDRVGNEQFF. CDR3 nucleotide sequence: TGTGCCGTTTATGACAGGGTAGGCAATGAGCAGTTCTTC. Variable domain in full (rest from reference TRBV28 and TRBJ2-1): DVKVTQSSRYLVKRTGEKVFLECVQDMDHENMFWYRQDPGLGLRLIYFSYDVKMKEKGDIPEGYSVSREKKERFSLILESASTNQTSMYLCAVYDRVGNEQFFGPGTRLTVL.